This T cell receptor (beta chain) stems from a study of metastatic and nonmetastatic thyroid tumors. As for the study in general: For malignant and benign thyroid patients, tumor or nodule tissue and blood were the sources whose repertoires were compared. Study findings and constraints: Malignant thyroid tumors reportedly exceeded benign nodules significantly in TCR beta diversity, with the difference appearing in blood and tumor.

Treatment of any kind had been given to no patient before thyroid surgery. This clone appeared a few times. Its target is not known. The V gene's germline CDR1 is MDHEN and CDR2 SYDVKM. The CDR3 has 14 amino acids. Trimming removed 6 bases from V and 1 base from J, with 12 bases in between. Original processing methods: The study took CDR3 differences across clinicopathological groups and made a distant-metastasis classifier for papillary thyroid cancer from them. TCRdb reprocessed the PCR reads via MiXCR. The V and J calls and clone size come from TCRdb's table, not from the authors' own analysis. The table shows 4,000 or so clones, with approximately 33% occurring only once.

This sequence was found in a female donor with papillary thyroid cancer or a benign thyroid nodule (not recorded which). Some clones in this sample may be carry-over from other donors' samples. The chain carries TRBV28 and TRBJ1-1, with D maybe TRBD1 (6 bases). Sequencing was carried out using adjacent normal tissue. The CDR3 loop is CASSGGGANTEAFF. Here the CDR3 DNA reads TGTGCCAGCAGCGGTGGGGGGGCGAACACTGAAGCTTTCTTT.